This T cell receptor (beta chain) was recorded in a study of response to subunit inactivated influenza vaccine. TCRdb itself ran the RT-PCR reads through MiXCR, one entry per CDR3 protein. The table records hundreds of thousands of distinct CDR3 sequences, under 20% of them present only once. Trimming at V came to 1 base and at J to 4 bases, leaving 5 bases not matched to a gene. The CDR3 loop spans 15 amino acids. This clonotype was counted ten times or more. The specimen was PBMCs from blood, collected 5 to 6 days after vaccination. This chain connects TRBV12-3 or TRBV12-4 to TRBJ2-5; 8 bases map to TRBD1. The origin of this receptor is a man over 45 who received an inactivated influenza vaccine. The DNA of the CDR3 is TGTGCCAGCAGTTTAGGGACAGGGAGGTCAGAGACCCAGTACTTC. Protein sequence: CASSLGTGRSETQYF.